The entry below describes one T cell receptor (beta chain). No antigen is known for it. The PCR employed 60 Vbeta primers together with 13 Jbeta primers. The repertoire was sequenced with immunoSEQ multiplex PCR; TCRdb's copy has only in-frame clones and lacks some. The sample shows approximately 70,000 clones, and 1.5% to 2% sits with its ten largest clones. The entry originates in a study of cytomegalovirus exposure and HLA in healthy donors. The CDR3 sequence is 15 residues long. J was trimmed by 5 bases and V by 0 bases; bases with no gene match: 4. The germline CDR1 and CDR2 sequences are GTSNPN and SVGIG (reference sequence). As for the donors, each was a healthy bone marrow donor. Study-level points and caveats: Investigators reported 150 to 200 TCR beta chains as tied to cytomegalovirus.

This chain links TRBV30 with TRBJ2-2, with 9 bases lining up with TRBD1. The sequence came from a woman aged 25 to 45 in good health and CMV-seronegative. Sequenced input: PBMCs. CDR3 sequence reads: CAWSVHRGLTGELFF. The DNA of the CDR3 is TGTGCCTGGAGTGTACACAGGGGGCTTACCGGGGAGCTGTTTTTT.